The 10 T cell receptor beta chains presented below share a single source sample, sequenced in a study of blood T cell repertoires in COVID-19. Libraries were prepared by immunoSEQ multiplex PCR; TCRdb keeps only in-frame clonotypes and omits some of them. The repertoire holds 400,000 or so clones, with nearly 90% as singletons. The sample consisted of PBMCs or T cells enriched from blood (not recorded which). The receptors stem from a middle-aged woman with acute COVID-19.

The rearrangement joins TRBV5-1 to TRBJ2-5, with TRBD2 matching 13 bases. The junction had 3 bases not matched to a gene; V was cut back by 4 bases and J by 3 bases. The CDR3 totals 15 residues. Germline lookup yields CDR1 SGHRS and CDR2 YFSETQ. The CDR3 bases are TGCGCCAGCAGCAAAGGGACTAGCGGGGAAGAGACCCAGTACTTC. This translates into CASSKGTSGEETQYF.

The CDR3 coding sequence is TGTGCCAGCAGGGCGGGACAGGGAAGGGAAAAACTGTTTTTT. This gives the protein CASRAGQGREKLFF. The chain couples TRBV2 to TRBJ1-4; 9 bases fit TRBD1. The CDR3 runs to 14 residues. Germline loops: CDR1 SNHLY, CDR2 FYNNEI. V lost 6 bases, J lost 8 bases, and 7 bases stayed unmatched. The full variable domain, completed using reference TRBV2 and TRBJ1-4, is EPEVTQTPSHQVTQMGQEVILRCVPISNHLYFYWYRQILGQKVEFLVSFYNNEISEKSEIFDDQFSVERPDGSNFTLKIRSTKLEDSAMYFCASRAGQGREKLFFGSGTQLSVL.

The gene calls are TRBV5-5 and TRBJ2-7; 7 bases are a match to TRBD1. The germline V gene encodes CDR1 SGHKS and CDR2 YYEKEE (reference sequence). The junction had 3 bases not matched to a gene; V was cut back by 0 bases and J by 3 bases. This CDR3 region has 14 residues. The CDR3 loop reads CASSLAGQHYEQYF. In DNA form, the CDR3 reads TGTGCCAGCAGCTTGGCGGGACAGCACTACGAGCAGTACTTC.

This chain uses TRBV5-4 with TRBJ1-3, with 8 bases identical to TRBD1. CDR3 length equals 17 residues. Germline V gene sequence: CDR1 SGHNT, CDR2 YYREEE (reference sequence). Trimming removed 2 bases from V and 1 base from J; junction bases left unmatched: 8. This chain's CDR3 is CASSLGTGSLSGNTIYF. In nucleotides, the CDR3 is TGTGCCAGCAGCTTAGGGACAGGCTCACTTTCTGGAAACACCATATATTTT.

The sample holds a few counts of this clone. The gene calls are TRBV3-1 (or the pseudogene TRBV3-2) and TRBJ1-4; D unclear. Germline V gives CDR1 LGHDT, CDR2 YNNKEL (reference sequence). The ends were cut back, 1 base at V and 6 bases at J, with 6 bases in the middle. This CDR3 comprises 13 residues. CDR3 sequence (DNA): TGTGCCAGCAGCCAAGTTATCCATGAAAAACTGTTTTTT. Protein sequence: CASSQVIHEKLFF.

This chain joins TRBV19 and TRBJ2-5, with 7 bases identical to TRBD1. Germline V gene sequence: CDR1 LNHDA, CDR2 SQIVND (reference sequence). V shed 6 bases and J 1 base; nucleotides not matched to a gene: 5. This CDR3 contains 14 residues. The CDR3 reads CASRPRDSQETQYF. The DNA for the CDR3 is TGTGCCAGTAGACCAAGGGACAGCCAAGAGACCCAGTACTTC.

The CDR3 DNA follows: TGTGCCAGCAGCGAACCAGGGGGACGAGAAGCTTTCTTT. Its protein is CASSEPGGREAFF. The genes are TRBV9 and TRBJ1-1, with 7 nucleotides matching TRBD1. The CDR3 sequence is 13 residues long. Unmatched junction bases numbered 7, after V lost 3 bases and J lost 8 bases. From germline, CDR1 is SGDLS and CDR2 YYNGEE.

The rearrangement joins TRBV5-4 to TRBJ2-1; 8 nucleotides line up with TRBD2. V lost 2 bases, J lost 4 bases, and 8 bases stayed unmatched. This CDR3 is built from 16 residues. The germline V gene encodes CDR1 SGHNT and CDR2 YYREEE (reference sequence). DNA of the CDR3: TGTGCCAGCAGCTTTGGTAGCGGGACACCTTACAATGAGCAGTTCTTC. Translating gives CASSFGSGTPYNEQFF.

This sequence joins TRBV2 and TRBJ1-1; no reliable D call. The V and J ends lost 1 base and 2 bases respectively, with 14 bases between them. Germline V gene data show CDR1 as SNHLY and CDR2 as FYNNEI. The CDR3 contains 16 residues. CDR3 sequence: CASSEVNQAINTEAFF. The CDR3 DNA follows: TGTGCCAGCAGTGAAGTTAACCAGGCGATAAACACTGAAGCTTTCTTT.

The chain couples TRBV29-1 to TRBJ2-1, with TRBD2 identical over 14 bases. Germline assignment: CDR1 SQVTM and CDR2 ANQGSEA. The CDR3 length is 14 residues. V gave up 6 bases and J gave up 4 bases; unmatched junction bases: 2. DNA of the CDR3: TGCAGCGTCGGACTAGCGGGGGGTTACAATGAGCAGTTCTTC. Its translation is CSVGLAGGYNEQFF.